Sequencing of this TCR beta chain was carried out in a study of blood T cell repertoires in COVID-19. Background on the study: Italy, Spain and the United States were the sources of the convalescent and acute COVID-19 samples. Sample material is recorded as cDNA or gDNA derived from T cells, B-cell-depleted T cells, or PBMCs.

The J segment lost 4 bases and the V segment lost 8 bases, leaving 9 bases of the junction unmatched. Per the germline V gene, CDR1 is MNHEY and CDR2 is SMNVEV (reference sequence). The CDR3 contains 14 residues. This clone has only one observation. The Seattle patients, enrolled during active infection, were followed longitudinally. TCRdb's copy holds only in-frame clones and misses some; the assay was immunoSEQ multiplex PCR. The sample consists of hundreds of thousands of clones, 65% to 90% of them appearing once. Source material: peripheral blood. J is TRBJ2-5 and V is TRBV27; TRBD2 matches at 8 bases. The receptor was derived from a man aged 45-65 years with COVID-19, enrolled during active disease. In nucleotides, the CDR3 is TGTGCCAGCCGTTCAGGACTAGCAGTAGAGACCCAGTACTTC. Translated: CASRSGLAVETQYF.